This entry lists 19 T cell receptor beta chains sequenced from one sample in a study of OX40 agonist ivuxolimab in advanced cancers. Here immunoSEQ multiplex PCR was the method, and the copy in TCRdb shows in-frame clones only, minus some. The data hold about 80,000 clones, with roughly 87% observed a single time. Specimen: CD4+ or CD8+ T cells sorted from blood, collected in a trial of the OX40 agonist ivuxolimab. The source of these receptors is an adult with an advanced solid tumor such as melanoma, head and neck, liver or kidney cancer.

The rearrangement links TRBV28 to TRBJ1-3; D is unresolved. This CDR3 comprises 10 residues. Germline-derived CDR1 and CDR2 are MDHEN and SYDVKM. The V end lost 11 bases, the J end lost 8 bases, and 10 bases lay between the germline ends. CDR3 DNA: TGTGCCCCCGGGGAGGACACCATATATTTT. Its protein is CAPGEDTIYF.

This clone was picked up a small number of times. V is TRBV7-2 and J is TRBJ2-1; 14 nucleotides align to TRBD2. This CDR3 region has 17 residues. With V trimmed by 6 bases and J by 7 bases, 11 bases remained unmatched. Germline CDR1 and CDR2: SGHTA and FQGNSA. For the CDR3, the DNA is TGTGCCAGCAGTTCTAAATCCGGGACTAGCGGGAGAAATGAGCAGTTCTTC. Translated, it gives CASSSKSGTSGRNEQFF.

CDR3 sequence reads: CASRTGTGSDIQYF. CDR3 sequence (DNA): TGTGCCAGCAGAACCGGGACAGGGTCGGACATTCAGTACTTC. The V and J genes are TRBV7-2 and TRBJ2-4; 9 bases are shared with TRBD1. CDR1 and CDR2 (germline): SGHTA, FQGNSA. V lost 6 bases, J lost 8 bases, and 8 bases stayed unmatched. This CDR3 is 14 amino acids long. Full variable domain (outside the CDR3, taken from reference TRBV7-2 and TRBJ2-4): GAGVSQSPSNKVTEKGKDVELRCDPISGHTALYWYRQSLGQGLEFLIYFQGNSAPDKSGLPSDRFSAERTGGSVSTLTIQRTQQEDSAVYLCASRTGTGSDIQYFGAGTRLSVL.

This rearrangement joins TRBV6-6 to TRBJ1-1, with D perhaps matching TRBD1 (5 bases). Per germline, CDR1 MNHNY and CDR2 SVGAGI (reference sequence). CDR3 length: 13 amino acids. V was cut by 7 bases and J by 3 bases, with 12 bases left in between. CDR3 bases: TGTGCCAGCATTGATATGGGGGACACTGAAGCTTTCTTT. Encoded protein: CASIDMGDTEAFF.

The chain uses TRBV19 and TRBJ2-2; TRBD1 matches at 7 bases. CDR1 LNHDA and CDR2 SQIVND come from the germline V gene (reference sequence). V dropped 5 bases and J dropped 5; count of bases not matched to a gene: 8. The CDR3 has 15 residues. CDR3 protein: CASSATGADTGELFF. The CDR3 DNA is TGTGCCAGTAGTGCAACAGGGGCGGATACCGGGGAGCTGTTTTTT.

J is TRBJ2-1 and V is TRBV5-1; D is possibly TRBD2 (5 bases). V was shortened by 2 bases and J by 7 bases, with 7 bases between the two germline ends. This CDR3 comprises 12 residues. CDR1 and CDR2 (germline): SGHRS, YFSETQ. The CDR3 bases are TGCGCCAGCAGCTTAGAGGGAAATGAGCAGTTCTTC. Translated: CASSLEGNEQFF. Filled out from reference TRBV5-1 and TRBJ2-1, the complete variable domain reads KAGVTQTPRYLIKTRGQQVTLSCSPISGHRSVSWYQQTPGQGLQFLFEYFSETQRNKGNFPGRFSGRQFSNSRSEMNVSTLELGDSALYLCASSLEGNEQFFGPGTRLTVL.

This clone was picked up one time. The rearrangement joins TRBV19 to TRBJ2-5; D call uncertain. CDR3 length: 12 residues. The germline V gene encodes CDR1 LNHDA and CDR2 SQIVND (reference sequence). The V end was cut by 3 bases, the J end by 4 bases, with 6 bases between. The CDR3 DNA is TGTGCCAGTAGTATGGTGGGAGAGACCCAGTACTTC. It encodes CASSMVGETQYF.

This chain uses TRBV20-1 with TRBJ2-1; D gene uncertain. Germline V gene lookup returns CDR1 DFQATT and CDR2 SNEGSKA (reference sequence). The V end was cut by 3 bases, the J end by 9 bases, with 9 bases between. CDR3 length: 11 amino acids. The DNA of the CDR3 is TGCAGTGCTAGGGCAGTTGGTGAGCAGTTCTTC. Translation gives CSARAVGEQFF.

The J gene is TRBJ2-3, the V gene TRBV18; D possibly uses TRBD1 or TRBD2 (5 bases each). Trimming cost V 5 bases and J 2 bases, with 11 bases left between them. Germline V gives CDR1 KGHSH, CDR2 LQKENI. The CDR3 has 14 residues. CDR3 coding DNA: TGTGCCAGCTCAGGGGACGTCCCCACAGATACGCAGTATTTT. The encoded protein is CASSGDVPTDTQYF.

This chain joins TRBV5-1 and TRBJ2-1; TRBD2 matches 10 bases. The junction had 6 bases not matched to a gene; V was cut back by 1 base and J by 5 bases. Germline lookup yields CDR1 SGHRS and CDR2 YFSETQ. The CDR3 totals 16 residues. The CDR3 is CASSLLGTSEHNEQFF. CDR3 in DNA: TGCGCCAGCAGCTTGTTAGGGACTAGCGAGCACAATGAGCAGTTCTTC. Drawing the rest from reference TRBV5-1 and TRBJ2-1, the complete variable domain is KAGVTQTPRYLIKTRGQQVTLSCSPISGHRSVSWYQQTPGQGLQFLFEYFSETQRNKGNFPGRFSGRQFSNSRSEMNVSTLELGDSALYLCASSLLGTSEHNEQFFGPGTRLTVL.

This rearrangement joins TRBV10-3 to TRBJ2-3; 7 bases map to TRBD2. CDR1 is ENHRY, CDR2 SYGVKD, per germline. The CDR3 covers 19 residues. After removal of 3 bases from V and 5 bases from J, the junction contained 20 bases not matched to a gene. The CDR3 nucleotides read TGTGCCATCAGTGATAATTGGGAGGGAAAGTCCCATAAGGAAGATACGCAGTATTTT. Its translation: CAISDNWEGKSHKEDTQYF.

The chain employs TRBV5-6 and TRBJ1-1; tentative D call: TRBD1 (5 bases). The CDR3 has 13 residues. V lost 3 bases to trimming and J lost 10 bases, with 16 bases between them. The germline CDR1 and CDR2 sequences are SGHDT and YYEEEE. CDR3 bases: TGTGCCAGCAGCTCGAGTGTGGGACGGGTAGCTTTCTTT. Amino acids: CASSSSVGRVAFF. The full variable domain, completed using reference TRBV5-6 and TRBJ1-1, is DAGVTQSPTHLIKTRGQQVTLRCSPKSGHDTVSWYQQALGQGPQFIFQYYEEEERQRGNFPDRFSGHQFPNYSSELNVNALLLGDSALYLCASSSSVGRVAFFGQGTRLTVV.

In its sample, this clone was seen once. The rearrangement uses TRBV6-4 and TRBJ2-7; D might be TRBD1 (5 bases). CDR1 and CDR2 (germline): MRHNA, SNTAGT. Trimming stripped 7 bases from V and 5 bases from J, with 18 bases between. The CDR3 runs to 14 residues. CDR3 amino acids: CASTTVLGVDEQYF. CDR3 coding DNA: TGTGCCAGCACTACCGTTTTAGGGGTCGACGAGCAGTACTTC.

The chain links TRBV11-2 to TRBJ2-1; TRBD2 matches at 10 bases. V lost 3 bases, J lost 4 bases, and 12 bases stayed unmatched. CDR1 is SGHAT and CDR2 is FQNNGV in the germline V gene. The CDR3 loop spans 18 amino acids. The CDR3 loop is CASSFASSGLADYNEQFF. CDR3 nucleotides: TGTGCCAGCAGCTTCGCTTCCAGCGGACTAGCGGATTACAATGAGCAGTTCTTC.

The chain links TRBV5-4 to TRBJ2-5; TRBD1 aligns across 8 bases. With V trimmed by 7 bases and J by 3 bases, 5 bases remained unmatched. From germline, CDR1 is SGHNT and CDR2 YYREEE (reference sequence). The CDR3 totals 13 residues. CDR3 sequence: CASLLQGEETQYF. The CDR3 nucleotides are TGTGCCAGCCTTCTACAGGGGGAAGAGACCCAGTACTTC.

The chain carries TRBV19 and TRBJ2-2, with D tentatively TRBD1 (6 bases). Per germline, CDR1 LNHDA and CDR2 SQIVND (reference sequence). There are 16 residues in the CDR3. V lost 3 bases, J lost 5 bases, and 16 bases lay in between. CDR3 region: CASSIGPGVNTGELFF. CDR3 coding DNA: TGTGCCAGTAGTATCGGCCCAGGGGTTAATACCGGGGAGCTGTTTTTT. The full variable domain, with the rest looked up from reference TRBV19 and TRBJ2-2, is DGGITQSPKYLFRKEGQNVTLSCEQNLNHDAMYWYRQDPGQGLRLIYYSQIVNDFQKGDIAEGYSVSREKKESFPLTVTSAQKNPTAFYLCASSIGPGVNTGELFFGEGSRLTVL.

This chain joins TRBV2 and TRBJ1-5; D is unclear. CDR1 SNHLY and CDR2 FYNNEI come from the germline V gene. Trimming shortened V by 5 bases and J by 4 bases, and 9 bases separated the two germline ends. The CDR3 is made up of 13 amino acids. The CDR3, as DNA: TGTGCCAGCAGTTATCACCCTAATCAGCCCCAGCATTTT. This sequence encodes CASSYHPNQPQHF.

The chain links TRBV4-3 to TRBJ2-7; D remains unclear. The germline V and J ends were trimmed by 2 bases and 3 bases, with 5 bases remaining between them. Germline CDR1 reads LGHNA; CDR2 reads YSLEER. CDR3 length: 12 amino acids. CDR3 DNA sequence: TGCGCCAGCAGCCAATCAAGCTACGAGCAGTACTTC. It codes for CASSQSSYEQYF.

V gene TRBV27 combines with J gene TRBJ2-1; 8 bases align to TRBD2. V lost 3 bases and J lost 2; bases outside the gene matches: 3. Germline V gene data show CDR1 as MNHEY and CDR2 as SMNVEV (reference sequence). The CDR3 length is 15 residues. As DNA, the CDR3 is TGTGCCAGCAGTTTCCTGGGACTAGCCTACAATGAGCAGTTCTTC. Translating gives CASSFLGLAYNEQFF.